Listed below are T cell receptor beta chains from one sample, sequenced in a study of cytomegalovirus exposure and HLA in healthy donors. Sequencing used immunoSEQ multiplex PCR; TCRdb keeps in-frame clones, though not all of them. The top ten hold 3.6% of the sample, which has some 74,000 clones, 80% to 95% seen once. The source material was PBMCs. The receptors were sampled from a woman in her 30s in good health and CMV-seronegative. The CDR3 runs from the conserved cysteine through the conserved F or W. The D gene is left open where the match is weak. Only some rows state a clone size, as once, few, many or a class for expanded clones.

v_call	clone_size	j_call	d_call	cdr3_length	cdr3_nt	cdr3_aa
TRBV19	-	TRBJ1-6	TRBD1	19	TGTGCCAGTAGTGCTAGAAGGGACGGGGACAGCTCCTATAATTCACCCCTCCACTTT	CASSARRDGDSSYNSPLHF
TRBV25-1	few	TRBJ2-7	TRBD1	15	TGTGCCAGCAGCAAGGACAGGGTTAACTCCTACGAGCAGTACTTC	CASSKDRVNSYEQYF
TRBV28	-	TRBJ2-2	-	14	TGTGCCAGCAGCCCCCCTTGGAACACCGGGGAGCTGTTTTTT	CASSPPWNTGELFF
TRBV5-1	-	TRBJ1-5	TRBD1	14	TGCGCCAGCAGTCCCGGGACAGGGAATCAGCCCCAGCATTTT	CASSPGTGNQPQHF
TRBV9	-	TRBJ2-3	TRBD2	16	TGTGCCAGCAGCCTTCAAACCGGGACTAGCCCAGATACGCAGTATTTT	CASSLQTGTSPDTQYF
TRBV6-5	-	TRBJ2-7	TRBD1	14	TGTGCCAGCAGACCCCGACAGGGGTTTAACGAGCAGTACTTC	CASRPRQGFNEQYF
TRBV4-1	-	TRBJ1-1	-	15	TGCGCCAGCAGCCTCTCCACAGGGTCATCCACTGAAGCTTTCTTT	CASSLSTGSSTEAFF
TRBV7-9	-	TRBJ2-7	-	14	TGTGCCAGCAGCTTAGCGGGAGAGCTAGACGAGCAGTACTTC	CASSLAGELDEQYF
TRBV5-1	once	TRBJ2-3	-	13	TGCGCCAGCAGCTCAACAGGGATAGATACGCAGTATTTT	CASSSTGIDTQYF
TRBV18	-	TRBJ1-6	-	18	TGTGCCAGCTCGGCCCAGACGATCAGGGGTAGCCCCTATTCACCCCTCCACTTT	CASSAQTIRGSPYSPLHF
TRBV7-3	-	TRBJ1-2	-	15	TGTGCCAGCAGCTTATTGACAGCTACTAACTATGGCTACACCTTC	CASSLLTATNYGYTF
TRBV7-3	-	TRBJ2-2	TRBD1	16	TGTGCCAGCAGAAATCCGGGACAGGGGAACACCGGGGAGCTGTTTTTT	CASRNPGQGNTGELFF
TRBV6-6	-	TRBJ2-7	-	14	TGTGCCAGCAAGGCAGGGTTGGTCGCCTACGAGCAGTACTTC	CASKAGLVAYEQYF
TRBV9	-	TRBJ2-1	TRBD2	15	TGTGCCAGCAGCCTTCTAGCGGGAGGGGGCAATGAGCAGTTCTTC	CASSLLAGGGNEQFF
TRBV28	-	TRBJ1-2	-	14	TGTGCCAGCAGTTTAGGTGGGGTCCCGGGGGGCTACACCTTC	CASSLGGVPGGYTF
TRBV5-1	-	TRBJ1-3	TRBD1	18	TGCGCCAGCAGCTTGGCCCCCGGGACAGGGGACTCTGGAAACACCATATATTTT	CASSLAPGTGDSGNTIYF
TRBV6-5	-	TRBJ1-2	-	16	TGTGCCAGCAGTTACTGGGGCGGGGGAGACAACTATGGCTACACCTTC	CASSYWGGGDNYGYTF
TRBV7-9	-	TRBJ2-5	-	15	TGTGCCAGCAGCCCCGACAGTCCCTGGGGAGAGACCCAGTACTTC	CASSPDSPWGETQYF
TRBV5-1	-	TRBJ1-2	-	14	TGCGCCAGCAGCGAAGCATCGGGAGCCTATGGCTACACCTTC	CASSEASGAYGYTF
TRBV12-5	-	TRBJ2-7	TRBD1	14	TGTGCTAGTGGCCGGACAGGCCACTCCTACGAGCAGTACTTC	CASGRTGHSYEQYF
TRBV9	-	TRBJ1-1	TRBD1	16	TGTGCCAGCAGCGGGGAGGGACAGGGGGCCACCACTGAAGCTTTCTTT	CASSGEGQGATTEAFF
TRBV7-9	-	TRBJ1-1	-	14	TGTGCCAGCAGCCAGGCGAAAACAGGGACTGAAGCTTTCTTT	CASSQAKTGTEAFF
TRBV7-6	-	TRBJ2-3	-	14	TGTGCCAGCAGCCCGGGGACTAGCACAGATACGCAGTATTTT	CASSPGTSTDTQYF
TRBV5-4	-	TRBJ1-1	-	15	TGTGCCAGCAGCCCCGCCCCCAAGGGGTACACTGAAGCTTTCTTT	CASSPAPKGYTEAFF
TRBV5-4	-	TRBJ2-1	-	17	TGTGCCAGCAGCTTGGCGGCGGGGAATCCCTCCTACAATGAGCAGTTCTTC	CASSLAAGNPSYNEQFF